This T cell receptor (beta chain) was identified in a study of post-analysis software for immune sequencing data. The overall study: Clinical courses comprised relapsing-remitting, secondary progressive and progressive-relapsing multiple sclerosis.

The CDR3 sequence is 13 residues long. Germline V gene sequence: CDR1 DFQATT, CDR2 SNEGSKA (reference sequence). Concerning this clonotype: Its cognate antigen is unknown.

TCR beta cDNA libraries included unique molecular identifiers. MiXCR was run by TCRdb on the PCR reads, yielding one entry per CDR3 protein. The sample holds hundreds of thousands of distinct CDR3 sequences, roughly 30% seen once. Study-level points and caveats: Roughly five TRBV segments were more frequent in patients than controls; TRBV5-6, TRBV5-1 and TRBV20-1 belonged to this group.

Sequencing was done on a sample of blood. The receptor comes from a girl aged 10 to 17 with multiple sclerosis. The chain carries TRBV20-1 and TRBJ1-2; D uncertain. CDR3 sequence: CRGGSDFNYGYTF. DNA for the CDR3: TGCAGAGGAGGCAGCGACTTCAACTATGGCTACACCTTC.